Sequencing of this T cell receptor (beta chain) was carried out in a study of blood T cell repertoires in COVID-19 (dated by TCRdb to 2020 to 2022). For the study in its entirety: Samples from collaborators originated in the United States, Italy and Spain and spanned both the acute and convalescent phases of COVID-19. The material from the prospective study consisted of cDNA or gDNA derived from T cells, B-cell-depleted T cells, or PBMCs. Deeply sampled blood TCRbeta repertoires from subjects exposed to, actively infected with, or recovered from COVID-19 were included in the dataset. The repertoires were released in a freely available public database intended as a resource for research on the immune response to SARS-CoV-2. The samples were drawn from two sources: the first 160 participants of the ongoing ImmuneRACE study, and some 1,300 subjects contributed by 6 global collaborators. Sample metadata almost always included a de-identified subject ID, COVID-19 status, age in years and sex. Where available, HLA class I and class II types were taken from metadata supplied by the sample provider and were not determined by assay-based typing.

The collaborating institutions used their own protocols to collect whole blood in K2EDTA tubes. For TCRbeta analysis, collaborator samples were shipped as frozen whole blood, as isolated PBMCs, or as DNA extracted from either sample type. About this clone: Its antigen is currently not known. It has no much larger one-base neighbor in the sample; base qualities were not kept.

Broader findings and caveats from the paper: The amount of clinical and demographic metadata varied by source and participant and was provided uncurated.

TCRbeta CDR3 regions were amplified from genomic DNA by means of the immunoSEQ Assay, a bias-controlled multiplex PCR. Regarding the original processing steps: Nucleated cell counts per sample were estimated from amplification of reference gene primers within the assay. To quantify the absolute abundance of each unique TCRbeta CDR3 rearrangement, sequence reads were collapsed and filtered. Productive Simpson clonality was computed per sample as the square root of Simpson's diversity index over productive rearrangements. Held by TCRdb, this immuneACCESS table contains in-frame sequences only and omits some clones. Under half of the omission traces to an unresolved V gene where checked; the cause of the rest is unknown. V, J and clone size derive from that table, while D and trimming were established from the DNA sequence. This sample is represented by 270,000 or so clones; about four fifths of them were singletons. The ten largest clonotypes hold less than 4% of the sample.

From cysteine to phenylalanine, the CDR3 is 16 amino acids long. Of the read, only the CDR3 DNA is kept; its 48 bases are in frame from base 1. Trimming accounts for 4 bases at V and 12 bases at J, while the number of junction bases matched to no gene is 18. Via the germline V gene, CDR1 is MNHEY and CDR2 SVGAGI. The clonotype comes from a woman aged 18-29 years with acute or convalescent COVID-19. The sequencing input was peripheral blood. The receptor chain draws on TRBV6-5 and TRBJ2-1; TRBD2 lines up with 7 middle nucleotides. The DNA is TGTGCCAGCAGTTCAGGGACTACCCGGATTCCGAGGGGGCAGTTCTTC. It encodes CASSSGTTRIPRGQFF.